This is a list of T cell receptor beta chains from one sample in a study of T cell responses to AZD1222 COVID-19 vaccine. Using immunoSEQ multiplex PCR, the repertoire was profiled, and TCRdb retains in-frame clones only, with some absent. The sample holds 100,000 to 150,000 clones, about 91% seen once. Specimen: peripheral blood, collected 28 days after the second AZD1222 dose. The origin of the receptors is an adult who received the AZD1222 COVID-19 vaccine. The CDR3 runs from the conserved cysteine through the conserved F or W. D genes are given only for firm matches. Size tells how often a clone was seen (once, few, many) or the class of an expanded clone, and some rows leave it out.

V gene	clone size	J gene	D gene	CDR3 protein	CDR3 DNA
TRBV7-9	NA	TRBJ1-5	TRBD1	CASSLGTGINQPQHF	TGTGCCAGCAGCTTAGGGACAGGGATCAATCAGCCCCAGCATTTT
TRBV4-1	once	TRBJ1-2	NA	CASSAQGFLGGYTF	TGCGCCAGCAGCGCTCAGGGTTTTCTCGGAGGCTACACCTTC
TRBV7-2	NA	TRBJ2-2	TRBD1	CASSLGTGDRELFF	TGTGCCAGCAGCTTAGGCACAGGGGACAGGGAGCTGTTTTTT
TRBV5-1	NA	TRBJ2-3	TRBD1	CASSTGQGSTDTQYF	TGCGCCAGCAGCACCGGACAGGGGAGCACAGATACGCAGTATTTT
TRBV4-3	NA	TRBJ2-3	NA	CASSQDLAGLDTQYF	TGCGCCAGCAGCCAAGATTTGGCAGGGCTAGATACGCAGTATTTT
TRBV5-1	NA	TRBJ1-1	TRBD1	CASSTGQLVDTEAFF	TGCGCCAGCAGCACGGGACAGCTAGTAGACACTGAAGCTTTCTTT
TRBV2	NA	TRBJ1-6	NA	CASSEDTGANSPLHF	TGTGCCAGCAGTGAAGACACCGGGGCCAATTCACCCCTCCACTTT
TRBV27	once	TRBJ2-7	TRBD2	CASSFPRASGGLPRRYEQYF	TGTGCCAGCAGTTTCCCCCGGGCTAGCGGGGGGCTCCCGCGGAGGTACGAGCAGTACTTC
TRBV19	NA	TRBJ2-3	NA	CASSLSNTDTQYF	TGTGCCAGTAGTCTATCCAACACAGATACGCAGTATTTT
TRBV6-1	NA	TRBJ1-6	NA	CASSEVWGSPLHF	TGTGCCAGCAGTGAAGTCTGGGGTTCACCCCTCCACTTT
TRBV6-5	NA	TRBJ1-1	NA	CASSIRGSGTEAFF	TGTGCCAGCTCGATTAGGGGATCAGGTACTGAAGCTTTCTTT
TRBV5-1	NA	TRBJ1-1	NA	CASSLGPGRNTEAFF	TGCGCCAGCAGCTTGGGCCCAGGGAGGAACACTGAAGCTTTCTTT
TRBV18	NA	TRBJ1-5	TRBD1	CASSRDRGGNQPQHF	TGTGCCAGCTCAAGGGACAGGGGAGGCAATCAGCCCCAGCATTTT
TRBV13	NA	TRBJ1-1	TRBD1	CASSLSGTVLNTEAFF	TGTGCCAGCAGCTTAAGCGGGACAGTCTTGAACACTGAAGCTTTCTTT
TRBV3-1/TRBV3-2	NA	TRBJ1-1	NA	CASSQTDRFAEAFF	TGTGCCAGCAGCCAGACTGACAGGTTCGCTGAAGCTTTCTTT
TRBV5-1	NA	TRBJ1-6	TRBD1	CASSLTGGGNSPLHF	TGCGCCAGCAGCTTAACAGGGGGTGGTAATTCACCCCTCCACTTT
TRBV2	NA	TRBJ2-5	TRBD1	CASRPDRGQETQYF	TGTGCCAGCAGACCGGACAGGGGACAAGAGACCCAGTACTTC
TRBV7-9	NA	TRBJ1-4	TRBD1	CASSPGTGVEKLFF	TGTGCCAGCAGCCCCGGGACAGGGGTTGAAAAACTGTTTTTT
TRBV19	NA	TRBJ1-4	NA	CASSIARDRVEKLFF	TGTGCCAGTAGTATAGCGCGGGACCGGGTGGAAAAACTGTTTTTT
TRBV3-1/TRBV3-2	NA	TRBJ1-2	NA	CASSQSGGYGYTF	TGTGCCAGCAGCCAAAGTGGGGGGTATGGCTACACCTTC
TRBV19	NA	TRBJ2-3	NA	CASSERYTQYF	TGTGCCAGTAGTGAGCGGTATACGCAGTATTTT
TRBV6-5	NA	TRBJ1-1	NA	CASSYQSTVSNTEAFF	TGTGCCAGCAGTTACCAGAGCACGGTTTCGAACACTGAAGCTTTCTTT
TRBV11-2	NA	TRBJ2-7	NA	CASSPGPRREQYF	TGTGCCAGCAGCCCAGGGCCTAGGAGAGAGCAGTACTTC
TRBV5-1	NA	TRBJ2-3	TRBD2	CASSLGLAGSDTQYF	TGCGCCAGCAGCTTGGGGTTAGCGGGGTCGGATACGCAGTATTTT
TRBV18	NA	TRBJ2-1	TRBD2	CASSPPSGNNEQFF	TGTGCCAGCTCACCACCGAGCGGGAACAATGAGCAGTTCTTC
TRBV24-1	NA	TRBJ1-4	TRBD1	CATSDPGGPNEKLFF	TGTGCCACCAGTGATCCAGGGGGCCCTAATGAAAAACTGTTTTTT
TRBV28	NA	TRBJ1-6	TRBD1	CASRGTDYSPLHF	TGTGCCAGCAGAGGGACAGATTATTCACCCCTCCACTTT
TRBV7-3	NA	TRBJ2-3	TRBD2	CASSLRLAGADTQYF	TGTGCCAGCAGCTTAAGACTAGCGGGGGCGGATACGCAGTATTTT
TRBV3-1/TRBV3-2	NA	TRBJ1-1	NA	CASSPLDTNTEAFF	TGTGCCAGCAGCCCCTTGGACACTAACACTGAAGCTTTCTTT
TRBV3-1/TRBV3-2	NA	TRBJ1-1	NA	CASSQGRGIMNTEAFF	TGTGCCAGCAGCCAGGGTCGTGGGATAATGAACACTGAAGCTTTCTTT
TRBV20-1	NA	TRBJ2-3	NA	CSAATGDTQYF	TGCAGTGCCGCTACTGGTGATACGCAGTATTTT
TRBV5-1	few	TRBJ1-2	NA	CASSFGLGGYTF	TGCGCCAGCAGCTTTGGGCTGGGTGGCTACACCTTC
TRBV19	NA	TRBJ2-2	NA	CASRSPQGMTGELFF	TGTGCCAGCCGTAGTCCGCAGGGGATGACCGGGGAGCTGTTTTTT
TRBV28	NA	TRBJ1-5	TRBD1	CASSSGQGEYQPQHF	TGTGCCAGCAGTTCCGGACAGGGTGAATATCAGCCCCAGCATTTT
TRBV27	NA	TRBJ1-2	NA	CASSRPGFVGYTF	TGTGCCAGCAGCCGCCCCGGCTTCGTTGGCTACACCTTC
TRBV5-4	NA	TRBJ2-5	NA	CASSAEPGTQQETQYF	TGTGCCAGCAGCGCCGAACCGGGAACCCAGCAAGAGACCCAGTACTTC
TRBV30	NA	TRBJ1-3	TRBD1	CAWGTGSSGNTIYF	TGTGCCTGGGGGACAGGATCCTCTGGAAACACCATATATTTT
TRBV7-2	NA	TRBJ2-1	NA	CASSFRGTMEQFF	TGTGCCAGCAGCTTTCGGGGCACGATGGAGCAGTTCTTC
TRBV24-1	NA	TRBJ2-5	TRBD2	CATSGTSGQETQYF	TGTGCCACCAGTGGGACTAGCGGCCAAGAGACCCAGTACTTC
TRBV24-1	NA	TRBJ2-3	NA	CATSVSGAGTDTQYF	TGTGCCACCAGTGTATCGGGAGCGGGCACAGATACGCAGTATTTT
TRBV5-6	once	TRBJ1-1	TRBD1	CASSLRGPHYTEAFF	TGTGCCAGCAGCCTCAGGGGGCCCCACTATACTGAAGCTTTCTTT
TRBV10-2	NA	TRBJ1-2	NA	CASGEEANYGYTF	TGCGCCAGCGGGGAGGAAGCTAACTATGGCTACACCTTC
TRBV30	NA	TRBJ1-5	NA	CAWSGGDQPQHF	TGTGCCTGGAGTGGGGGCGATCAGCCCCAGCATTTT
TRBV10-3	NA	TRBJ1-2	NA	CAISDLRVADGYTF	TGTGCCATCAGTGACCTTCGGGTGGCTGACGGCTACACCTTC
TRBV19	NA	TRBJ1-2	TRBD1	CASSLRDRANYGYTF	TGTGCCAGTAGTTTACGGGACAGGGCTAACTATGGCTACACCTTC
TRBV7-9	NA	TRBJ2-1	TRBD2	CASSPGGAGGPFNEQFF	TGTGCCAGCAGCCCCGGGGGGGCGGGAGGGCCGTTCAATGAGCAGTTCTTC
TRBV5-1	NA	TRBJ2-5	TRBD2	CASSPAVAGKETQYF	TGCGCCAGCAGCCCCGCTGTAGCGGGGAAAGAGACCCAGTACTTC
TRBV29-1	once	TRBJ2-1	NA	CSVDGTSYNEQFF	TGCAGCGTCGACGGGACCTCCTACAATGAGCAGTTCTTC
TRBV18	NA	TRBJ2-7	TRBD2	CASSPLAGGRGYEQYF	TGTGCCAGCTCACCACTAGCGGGGGGAAGAGGTTACGAGCAGTACTTC
TRBV2	NA	TRBJ1-5	NA	CASSAGPSEKQPQHF	TGTGCCAGCAGTGCCGGGCCGTCCGAAAAACAGCCCCAGCATTTT
TRBV3-1/TRBV3-2	NA	TRBJ1-2	NA	CASSQPDGGSYGYTF	TGTGCCAGCAGCCAACCGGACGGGGGAAGCTATGGCTACACCTTC
TRBV19	NA	TRBJ1-2	TRBD1	CASSTFGQGFGYTF	TGTGCCAGTAGTACCTTCGGACAGGGTTTTGGCTACACCTTC
TRBV18	NA	TRBJ1-4	NA	CASSPGSRSTNEKLFF	TGTGCCAGCTCACCGGGGAGTAGATCAACTAATGAAAAACTGTTTTTT
TRBV7-3	once	TRBJ1-2	NA	CASSPDAGAGGGYTF	TGTGCCAGCAGCCCCGATGCAGGGGCGGGTGGTGGCTACACCTTC
TRBV5-5	NA	TRBJ2-3	TRBD1	CASRQGAVDTQYF	TGTGCCAGCAGACAGGGGGCCGTAGATACGCAGTATTTT